This TCR beta chain was observed in a study of human T cells and chemical hapten exposure. In the study overall: Patients were given diphenylcyclopropenone on the scalp weekly across the approximately 25-week study. Study-wide results and caveats: Compared to controls, expanded TCRs made significantly more large clusters of similar CDR3s.

Stated time point: patch test 1, 2 weeks after DPC sensitization. Treatment in this sample: therapeutic diphenylcyclopropenone sensitization with weekly scalp DPC. TCRdb itself ran the RACE reads through MiXCR, one entry per CDR3 protein. Of 300,000 to 450,000 distinct CDR3 sequences in the sample, roughly 4.8% were seen once. This clonotype showed up just a few times. The antigen remains unidentified. V lost 4 bases, J lost 5 bases, and 14 bases lay in between. CDR1 and CDR2 from the germline V gene are SGHTA and FQGNSA. The CDR3 has 14 amino acids. Sequenced material: whole blood, taken in connection with sensitization to the hapten diphenylcyclopropenone (DPC). This TCR derives from a woman aged 45-59 years with alopecia areata. Some clones in this sample may be carry-over from other donors' samples. This chain links TRBV7-2 with TRBJ1-2, with unresolved D. DNA for the CDR3: TGTGCCAGCAGCTGGGCCAGTGAAGGGTATGGCTACACCTTC. Its protein is CASSWASEGYGYTF.